This TCR beta chain was identified during a study of T cells in pancreatic ductal adenocarcinoma. Study-level findings and limits: The resected pancreatic cancer cohort was biased toward the minority with early-stage disease. Blood had more productive templates and roughly 8-fold more unique clonotypes than tumor. No significant tumor-blood clonality difference; means were about 0.11 and 0.072. Tumors hold more CD45RO+ effector T cells, which may bias toward lower diversity.

With regard to this clone: Its specificity is not known.

No neoadjuvant therapy was given to the selected pancreatic ductal adenocarcinoma patients before their surgery. The V end lost 0 bases, the J end lost 10 bases, and 8 bases lay between the germline ends. Germline V CDR1 and CDR2: SGHKS, YYEKEE (reference sequence). The CDR3 has 13 residues. Sequencing used immunoSEQ multiplex PCR; TCRdb keeps in-frame clones, though not all of them. This table holds 5,000 or so clones, under 75% found once. The sample comprised pancreatic tumor tissue. The chain carries TRBV5-5 and TRBJ1-6; possible D gene TRBD1, 6 bases. The clonotype was recovered from a human donor with pancreatic ductal adenocarcinoma. The CDR3 DNA is TGTGCCAGCAGCTTGGAGGGGGAATCACCCCTCCACTTT. Translated: CASSLEGESPLHF. Full variable domain (missing parts from reference TRBV5-5 and TRBJ1-6): DAGVTQSPTHLIKTRGQQVTLRCSPISGHKSVSWYQQVLGQGPQFIFQYYEKEERGRGNFPDRFSARQFPNYSSELNVNALLLGDSALYLCASSLEGESPLHFGNGTRLTVT.